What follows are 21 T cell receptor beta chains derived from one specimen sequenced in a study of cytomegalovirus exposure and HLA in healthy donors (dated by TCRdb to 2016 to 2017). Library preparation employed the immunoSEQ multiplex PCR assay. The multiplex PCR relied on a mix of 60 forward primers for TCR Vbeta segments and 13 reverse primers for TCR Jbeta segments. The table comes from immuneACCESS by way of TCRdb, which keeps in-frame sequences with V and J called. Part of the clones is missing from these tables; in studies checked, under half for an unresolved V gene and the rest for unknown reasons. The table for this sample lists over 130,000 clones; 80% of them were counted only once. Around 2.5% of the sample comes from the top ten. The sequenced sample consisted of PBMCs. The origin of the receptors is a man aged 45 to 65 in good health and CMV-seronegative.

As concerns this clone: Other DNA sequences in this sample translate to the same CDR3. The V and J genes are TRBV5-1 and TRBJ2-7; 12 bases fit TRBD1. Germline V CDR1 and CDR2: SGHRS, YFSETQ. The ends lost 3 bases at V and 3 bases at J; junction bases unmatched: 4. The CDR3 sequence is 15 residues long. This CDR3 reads CASSSGTGGLYEQYF. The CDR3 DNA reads TGCGCCAGCAGCTCGGGGACAGGGGGCCTCTACGAGCAGTACTTC.

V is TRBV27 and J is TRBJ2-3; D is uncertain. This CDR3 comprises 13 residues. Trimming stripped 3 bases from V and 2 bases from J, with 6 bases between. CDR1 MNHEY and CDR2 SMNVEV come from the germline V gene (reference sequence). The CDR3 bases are TGTGCCAGCAGTTTCGACTTCACAGATACGCAGTATTTT. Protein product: CASSFDFTDTQYF.

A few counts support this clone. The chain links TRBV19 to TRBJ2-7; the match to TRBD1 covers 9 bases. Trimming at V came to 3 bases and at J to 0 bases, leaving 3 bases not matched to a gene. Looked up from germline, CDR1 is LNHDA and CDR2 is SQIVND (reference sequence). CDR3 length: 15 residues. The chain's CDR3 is CASSIRDRASYEQYF. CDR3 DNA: TGTGCCAGTAGTATCCGGGACAGGGCCTCCTACGAGCAGTACTTC.

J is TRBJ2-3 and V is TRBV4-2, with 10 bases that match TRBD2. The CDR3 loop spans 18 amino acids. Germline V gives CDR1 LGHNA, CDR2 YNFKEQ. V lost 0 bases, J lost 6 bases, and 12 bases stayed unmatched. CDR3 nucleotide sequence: TGTGCCAGCAGCCAAGAATTGAGCGGGAGGGCCGCTGGTGATACGCAGTATTTT. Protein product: CASSQELSGRAAGDTQYF.

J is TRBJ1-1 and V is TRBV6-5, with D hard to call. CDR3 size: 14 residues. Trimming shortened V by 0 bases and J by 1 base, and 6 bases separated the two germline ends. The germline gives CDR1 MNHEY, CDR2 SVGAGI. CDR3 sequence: CASSYSGGNTEAFF. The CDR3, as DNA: TGTGCCAGCAGTTACTCGGGAGGGAACACTGAAGCTTTCTTT.

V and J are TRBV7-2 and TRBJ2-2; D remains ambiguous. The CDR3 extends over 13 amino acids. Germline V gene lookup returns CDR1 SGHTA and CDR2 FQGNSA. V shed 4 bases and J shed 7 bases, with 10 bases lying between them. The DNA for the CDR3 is TGTGCCAGCAGCTCCCTGAGCTACGGGGAGCTGTTTTTT. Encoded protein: CASSSLSYGELFF.

CDR3 coding DNA: TGTGCCAGTAGCAAACTAGCGGGGACCTCCTACGAGCAGTACTTC. Amino acids: CASSKLAGTSYEQYF. This rearrangement joins TRBV19 to TRBJ2-7; 10 bases are a match to TRBD2. Germline V lookup: CDR1 LNHDA, CDR2 SQIVND (reference sequence). This CDR3 spans 15 amino acids. V shed 6 bases and J 0 bases; nucleotides not matched to a gene: 5.

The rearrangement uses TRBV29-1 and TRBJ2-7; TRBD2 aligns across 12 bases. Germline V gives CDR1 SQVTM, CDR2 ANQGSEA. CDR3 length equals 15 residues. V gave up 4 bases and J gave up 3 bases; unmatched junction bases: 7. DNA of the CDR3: TGCAGCGTTGTGGCCCCACTAGCGGGAGGCTACGAGCAGTACTTC. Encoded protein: CSVVAPLAGGYEQYF.

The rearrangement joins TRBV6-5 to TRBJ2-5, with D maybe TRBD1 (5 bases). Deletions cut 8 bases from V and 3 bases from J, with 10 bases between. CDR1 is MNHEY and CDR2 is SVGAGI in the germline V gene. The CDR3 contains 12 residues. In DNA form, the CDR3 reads TGTGCCAGCGGCACAGGAGAAGAGACCCAGTACTTC. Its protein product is CASGTGEETQYF.

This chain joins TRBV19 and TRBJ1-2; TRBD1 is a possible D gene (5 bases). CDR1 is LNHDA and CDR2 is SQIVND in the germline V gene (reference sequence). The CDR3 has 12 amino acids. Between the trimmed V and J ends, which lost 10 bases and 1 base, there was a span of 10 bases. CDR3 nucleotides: TGTGCCAACCAGGGCCTTAACTATGGCTACACCTTC. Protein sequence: CANQGLNYGYTF.

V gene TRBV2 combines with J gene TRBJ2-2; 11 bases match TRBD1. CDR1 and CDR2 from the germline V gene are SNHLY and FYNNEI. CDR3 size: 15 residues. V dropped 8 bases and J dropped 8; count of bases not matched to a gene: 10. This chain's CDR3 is CASGERTGGMGELFF. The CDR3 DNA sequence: TGTGCCAGCGGCGAACGGACAGGGGGCATGGGGGAGCTGTTTTTT.

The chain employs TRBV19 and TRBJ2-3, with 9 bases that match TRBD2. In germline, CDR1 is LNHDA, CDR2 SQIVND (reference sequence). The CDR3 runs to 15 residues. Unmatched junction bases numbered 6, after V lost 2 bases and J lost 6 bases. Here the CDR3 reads CASSISGRPRDTQYF. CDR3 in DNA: TGTGCCAGTAGTATAAGCGGGAGGCCTCGGGATACGCAGTATTTT.

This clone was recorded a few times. CDR3 amino acids: CASRNGNSPLHF. Written as DNA, the CDR3 is TGTGCCAGTCGGAACGGGAATTCACCCCTCCACTTT. This chain uses TRBV25-1 with TRBJ1-6; D ambiguous. V gave up 9 bases and J gave up 7 bases, with 10 bases separating them. The CDR3 has 12 amino acids. From germline, CDR1 is MGHDK and CDR2 SYGVNS.

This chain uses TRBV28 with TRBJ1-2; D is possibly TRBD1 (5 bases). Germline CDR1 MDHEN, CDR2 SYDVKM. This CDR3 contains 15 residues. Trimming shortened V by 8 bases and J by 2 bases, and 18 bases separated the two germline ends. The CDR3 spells CASQNSGGGNYGYTF. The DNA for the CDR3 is TGTGCCAGCCAAAATTCGGGGGGGGGAAACTATGGCTACACCTTC.

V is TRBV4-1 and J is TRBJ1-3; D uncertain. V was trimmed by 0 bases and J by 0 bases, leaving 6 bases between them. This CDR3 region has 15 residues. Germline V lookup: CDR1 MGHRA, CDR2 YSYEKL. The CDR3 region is CASSQDRVSGNTIYF. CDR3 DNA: TGCGCCAGCAGCCAAGATAGAGTCTCTGGAAACACCATATATTTT.

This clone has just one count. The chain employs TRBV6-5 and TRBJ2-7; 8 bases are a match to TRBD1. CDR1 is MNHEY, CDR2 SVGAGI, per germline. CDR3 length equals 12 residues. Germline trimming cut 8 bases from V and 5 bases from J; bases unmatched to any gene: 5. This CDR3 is CASRTGRNEQYF. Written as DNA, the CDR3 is TGTGCCAGCCGGACAGGGAGGAACGAGCAGTACTTC.

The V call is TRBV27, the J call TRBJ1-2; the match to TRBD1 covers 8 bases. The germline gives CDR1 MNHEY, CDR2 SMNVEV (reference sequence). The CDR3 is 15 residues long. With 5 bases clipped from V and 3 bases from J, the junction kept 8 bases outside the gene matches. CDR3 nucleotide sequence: TGTGCCAGCAGTCGCGACAGGGGTACATACTATGGCTACACCTTC. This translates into CASSRDRGTYYGYTF.

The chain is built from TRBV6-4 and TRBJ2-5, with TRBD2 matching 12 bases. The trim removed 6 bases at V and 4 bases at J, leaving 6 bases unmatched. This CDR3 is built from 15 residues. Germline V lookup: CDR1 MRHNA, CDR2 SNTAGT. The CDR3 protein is CASSLAGGPGETQYF. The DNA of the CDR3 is TGTGCCAGCAGCCTAGCGGGAGGGCCGGGAGAGACCCAGTACTTC.

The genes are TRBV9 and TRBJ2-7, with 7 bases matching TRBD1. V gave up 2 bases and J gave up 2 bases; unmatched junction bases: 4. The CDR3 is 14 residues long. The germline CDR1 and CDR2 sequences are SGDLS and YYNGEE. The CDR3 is CASSVRTGAYEQYF. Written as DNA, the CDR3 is TGTGCCAGCAGCGTTCGGACAGGAGCCTACGAGCAGTACTTC.

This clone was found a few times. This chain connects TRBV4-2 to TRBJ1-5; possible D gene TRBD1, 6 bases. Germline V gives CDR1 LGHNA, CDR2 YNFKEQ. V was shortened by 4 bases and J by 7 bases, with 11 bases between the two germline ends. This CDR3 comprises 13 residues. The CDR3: CASSRGRGQPQHF. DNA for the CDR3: TGTGCCAGCAGCCGGGGGAGGGGGCAGCCCCAGCATTTT.

DNA of the CDR3: TGTGCCACCAGCACTGAGTCTAGCGGGGTGAATGAGCAGTTCTTC. Amino acid sequence: CATSTESSGVNEQFF. The rearrangement joins TRBV15 to TRBJ2-1; 9 positions agree with TRBD2. The CDR3 loop spans 15 amino acids. Germline lookup yields CDR1 LNHNV and CDR2 YYDKDF (reference sequence). Trimming at V came to 4 bases and at J to 7 bases, leaving 8 bases not matched to a gene. The full variable domain, in which reference TRBV15 and TRBJ2-1 provide the parts outside the CDR3, is DAMVIQNPRYQVTQFGKPVTLSCSQTLNHNVMYWYQQKSSQAPKLLFHYYDKDFNNEADTPDNFQSRRPNTSFCFLDIRSPGLGDTAMYLCATSTESSGVNEQFFGPGTRLTVL.